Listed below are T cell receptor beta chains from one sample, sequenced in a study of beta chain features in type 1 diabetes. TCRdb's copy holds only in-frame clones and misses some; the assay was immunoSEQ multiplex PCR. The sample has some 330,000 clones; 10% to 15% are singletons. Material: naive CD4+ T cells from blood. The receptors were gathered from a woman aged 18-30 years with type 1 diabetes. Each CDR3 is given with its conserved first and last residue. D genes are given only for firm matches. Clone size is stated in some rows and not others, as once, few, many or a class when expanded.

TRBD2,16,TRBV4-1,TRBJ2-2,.,TGCGCCAGCAGCCCGGGACTAGCGGGAGTAGCCGGGGAGCTGTTTTTT,CASSPGLAGVAGELFF
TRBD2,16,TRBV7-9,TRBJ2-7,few,TGTGCCAGCAGCTCGAGCGGACTAGTCGGGCTTTCCGAGCAGTACTTC,CASSSSGLVGLSEQYF
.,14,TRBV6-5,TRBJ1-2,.,TGTGCCAGCAGTTACGACTCGGGGTCCTATGGCTACACCTTC,CASSYDSGSYGYTF
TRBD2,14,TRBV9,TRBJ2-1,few,TGTGCCAGCAGCTACGGACTAGCGGTAAATGAGCAGTTCTTC,CASSYGLAVNEQFF
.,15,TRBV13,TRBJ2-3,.,TGTGCCAGCAGCTTAATAAGGGGGGGGACAGATACGCAGTATTTT,CASSLIRGGTDTQYF
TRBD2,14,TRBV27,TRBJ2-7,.,TGTGCCAGCAGTTTATTGCGGGGGACCTACGAGCAGTACTTC,CASSLLRGTYEQYF
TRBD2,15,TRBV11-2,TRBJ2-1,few,TGTGCCAGCAGCTTAGTGGGGACTAGACTTAATGAGCAGTTCTTC,CASSLVGTRLNEQFF
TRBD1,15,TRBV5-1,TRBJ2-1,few,TGCGCCAGCAGCCTTCGACAGGGTGCCTACAATGAGCAGTTCTTC,CASSLRQGAYNEQFF
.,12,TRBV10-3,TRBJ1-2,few,TGTGCCATCAGTGAACAGGACTATGGCTACACCTTC,CAISEQDYGYTF
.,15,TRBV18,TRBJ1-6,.,TGTGCCAGCTCACCTCAGGATCCAAGTAATTCACCCCTCCACTTT,CASSPQDPSNSPLHF
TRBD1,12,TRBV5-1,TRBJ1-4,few,TGCGCCAGCAGCTTGGACAGGGGAAAACTGTTTTTT,CASSLDRGKLFF
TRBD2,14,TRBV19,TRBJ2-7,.,TGTGCCAGTAGCGGGTCTAGCGGGGGCTACGAGCAGTACTTC,CASSGSSGGYEQYF
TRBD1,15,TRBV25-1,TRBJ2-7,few,TGTGCCAGCACTCACGGGACAGGGGCCGTCTACGAGCAGTACTTC,CASTHGTGAVYEQYF
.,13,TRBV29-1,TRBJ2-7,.,TGCAGCGTTGAAGCTACCGCCGGAGGGGAGCAGTACTTC,CSVEATAGGEQYF
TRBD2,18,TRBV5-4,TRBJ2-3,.,TGTGCCAGCAGCTTGCGGACTAGCGGGGTTCATTCCACAGATACGCAGTATTTT,CASSLRTSGVHSTDTQYF
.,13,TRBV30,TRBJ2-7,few,TGTGCCTGGGGGCGTGGGGCGGAGCGCGAGCAGTACTTC,CAWGRGAEREQYF
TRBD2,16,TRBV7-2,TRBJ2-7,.,TGTGCCAGCAGCTTAGTGTGGCGGGGGGGCGCCTACGAGCAGTACTTC,CASSLVWRGGAYEQYF
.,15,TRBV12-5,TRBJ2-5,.,TGTGCTAGTGGTCCGGGGTACAGGGTTTCGGAGACCCAGTACTTC,CASGPGYRVSETQYF
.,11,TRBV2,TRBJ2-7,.,TGTGCCAGCAGCGGGAGATACGAGCAGTACTTC,CASSGRYEQYF
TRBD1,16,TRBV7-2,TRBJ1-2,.,TGTGCCAGCAGCGGAACGACAGGGGGTCGTAACTATGGCTACACCTTC,CASSGTTGGRNYGYTF
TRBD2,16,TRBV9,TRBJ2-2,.,TGTGCCAGCAGCCGGGGACTAGCGGGAGCTACCGGGGAGCTGTTTTTT,CASSRGLAGATGELFF
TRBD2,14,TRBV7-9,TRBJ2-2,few,TGTGCCAGTGGACTAGCGGGAGTTACCGGGGAGCTGTTTTTT,CASGLAGVTGELFF
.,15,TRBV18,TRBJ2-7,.,TGTGCCAGCTCACCACCGGCTAGTCTTCTCAACGAGCAGTACTTC,CASSPPASLLNEQYF
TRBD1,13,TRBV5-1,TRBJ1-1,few,TGCGCCAGCAGCTTGACAGGGGAGACTGAAGCTTTCTTT,CASSLTGETEAFF
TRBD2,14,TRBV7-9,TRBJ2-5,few,TGTGCCAGCAGTAACGGGGGGGCCCGGGAGACCCAGTACTTC,CASSNGGARETQYF
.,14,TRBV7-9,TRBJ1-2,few,TGTGCCAGCAGCTTCACGGAGCGCTCGGTTGGCTACACCTTC,CASSFTERSVGYTF
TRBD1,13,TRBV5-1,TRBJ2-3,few,TGCGCCAGCAGGACAGGGCTCACAGATACGCAGTATTTT,CASRTGLTDTQYF
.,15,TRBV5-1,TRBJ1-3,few,TGCGCCAGCAGTCCATCGCCCGGGACTGGAAACACCATATATTTT,CASSPSPGTGNTIYF
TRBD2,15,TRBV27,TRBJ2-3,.,TGTGCCAGCAGAACCTCGGGAGGGGGTTCGGATACGCAGTATTTT,CASRTSGGGSDTQYF
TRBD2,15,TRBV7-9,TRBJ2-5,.,TGTGCCAGCAGCTCATGGACTAGTTTCCAAGAGACCCAGTACTTC,CASSSWTSFQETQYF
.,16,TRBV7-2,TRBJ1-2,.,TGTGCCAGCAGCTTCCCCATGTGGCCGGGGAACTATGGCTACACCTTC,CASSFPMWPGNYGYTF
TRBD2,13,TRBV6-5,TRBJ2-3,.,TGTGCCACCCGGGGACTAGGCACAGATACGCAGTATTTT,CATRGLGTDTQYF
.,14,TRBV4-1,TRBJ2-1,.,TGCGCCAGCAAAACGAGCCTATTAGCGGACGAGCAGTTCTTC,CASKTSLLADEQFF
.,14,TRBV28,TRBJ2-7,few,TGTGCCAGCAGTTTTGGGCAGGGAGGCTACGAGCAGTACTTC,CASSFGQGGYEQYF
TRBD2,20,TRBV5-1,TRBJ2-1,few,TGCGCCAGCAGCTTGGTTGGTAGCGGGAGCCCCATAAGCTCCTACAATGAGCAGTTCTTC,CASSLVGSGSPISSYNEQFF
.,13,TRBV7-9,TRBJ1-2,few,TGTGCCAGCAGCTTAAATTCGGTGGATGGCTACACCTTC,CASSLNSVDGYTF
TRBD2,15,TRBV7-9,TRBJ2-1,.,TGTGCCAGCAGCATTCCGGGACTAGCGGACAATGAGCAGTTCTTC,CASSIPGLADNEQFF
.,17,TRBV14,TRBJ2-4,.,TGTGCCAGCAGCCGGGAGAGCGGTGCCTTAGCCAAAAACATTCAGTACTTC,CASSRESGALAKNIQYF
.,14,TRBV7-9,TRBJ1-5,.,TGTGCCAGCACCCCAACAGGGAACAATCAGCCCCAGCATTTT,CASTPTGNNQPQHF
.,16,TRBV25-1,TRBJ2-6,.,TGTGCCAGCAGTGACCTCGACAACTCTGGGGCCAACGTCCTGACTTTC,CASSDLDNSGANVLTF
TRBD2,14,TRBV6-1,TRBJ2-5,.,TGTGCCAGCAGGGGGGGAGGGCCCCAAGAGACCCAGTACTTC,CASRGGGPQETQYF
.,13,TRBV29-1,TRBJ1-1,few,TGCAGCGTTGAAGTTGGCGGGAACACTGAAGCTTTCTTT,CSVEVGGNTEAFF
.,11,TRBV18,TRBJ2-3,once,TGTGCCAGCTCCCCAGGCGATACGCAGTATTTT,CASSPGDTQYF
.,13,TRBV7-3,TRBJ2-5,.,TGTGCCAGCAGCTTAATGGCCCAAGAGACCCAGTACTTC,CASSLMAQETQYF
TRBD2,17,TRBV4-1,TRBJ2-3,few,TGCGCCAGCAGCCACCACCAGACGACTAGCGGGAGCGATACGCAGTATTTT,CASSHHQTTSGSDTQYF